The entry that follows covers one TCR beta chain sequence. This record belongs to a study of blood T cell repertoires in COVID-19. Per the germline V gene, CDR1 is LNHNV and CDR2 is YYDKDF (reference sequence). Trimming removed 0 bases at V and 3 bases at J, with 8 bases between. The CDR3 has 14 amino acids. Method: immunoSEQ multiplex PCR; TCRdb's copy keeps in-frame clones and lacks some. The sample carries about 49,000 clones, roughly four fifths recorded once. The specimen sequenced was peripheral blood. This rearrangement joins TRBV15 to TRBJ1-1, with a tentative D call TRBD1 (5 bases). The receptor was isolated from a woman in her sixties or seventies with acute or convalescent COVID-19. CDR3 sequence reads: CATSRDTRDTEAFF. The CDR3 coding sequence is TGTGCCACCAGCAGAGATACCAGGGACACTGAAGCTTTCTTT.